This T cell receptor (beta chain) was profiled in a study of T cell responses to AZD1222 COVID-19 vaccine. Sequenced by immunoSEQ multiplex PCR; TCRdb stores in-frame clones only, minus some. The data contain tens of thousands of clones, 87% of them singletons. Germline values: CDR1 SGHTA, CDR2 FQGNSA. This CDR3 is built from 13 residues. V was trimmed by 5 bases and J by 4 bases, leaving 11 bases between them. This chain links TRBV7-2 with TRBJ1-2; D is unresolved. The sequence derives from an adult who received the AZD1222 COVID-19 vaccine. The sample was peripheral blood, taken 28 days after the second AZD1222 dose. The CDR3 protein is CASSQGSFYGYTF. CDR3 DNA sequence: TGTGCCAGCAGCCAAGGAAGCTTCTATGGCTACACCTTC.